This is a list of T cell receptor beta chains from one sample in a study of cytomegalovirus exposure and HLA in healthy donors. Assay used: immunoSEQ multiplex PCR; TCRdb lists only in-frame clones, some missing. This sample's clone table lists 45,000 to 60,000 clones. The sequenced sample consisted of PBMCs. The source of these receptors is a male donor in good health and CMV-seronegative. CDR3s include the opening cysteine and the closing phenylalanine or tryptophan. A D gene is named only where the DNA matches it firmly.

v_call	j_call	cdr3_length	d_call	cdr3_aa	cdr3_nt
TRBV18	TRBJ1-5	16	TRBD1	CASSTGAPYSNQPQHF	TGTGCCAGCTCGACAGGGGCCCCATATAGCAATCAGCCCCAGCATTTT
TRBV4-1	TRBJ2-7	16	-	CASSLETGQTSYEQYF	TGCGCCAGCAGCTTAGAGACAGGCCAGACCTCCTACGAGCAGTACTTC
TRBV7-9	TRBJ1-2	14	TRBD1	CASSLSGTGYGYTF	TGTGCCAGCAGCTTATCCGGGACAGGCTATGGCTACACCTTC
TRBV7-6	TRBJ1-2	17	-	CASSLRTQTVLNYGYTF	TGTGCCAGCAGCTTACGGACGCAGACAGTCCTCAACTATGGCTACACCTTC
TRBV4-2	TRBJ2-3	17	TRBD1	CASSQDRGDRGTDTQYF	TGTGCCAGCAGCCAAGATCGGGGGGACAGGGGGACAGATACGCAGTATTTT
TRBV18	TRBJ1-3	15	TRBD1	CASSTPGGPGNTIYF	TGTGCCAGCTCCACCCCAGGGGGGCCTGGAAACACCATATATTTT
TRBV13	TRBJ2-5	14	-	CASSSWDFEETQYF	TGTGCCAGCAGCTCCTGGGACTTCGAAGAGACCCAGTACTTC
TRBV5-1	TRBJ1-2	15	-	CASSLLPGGGYGYTF	TGCGCCAGCAGCCTCCTCCCGGGGGGAGGGTATGGCTACACCTTC
TRBV6-1	TRBJ2-7	14	-	CASSPWGTTYEQYF	TGTGCCAGCAGTCCCTGGGGCACCACCTACGAGCAGTACTTC
TRBV27	TRBJ2-3	14	-	CASSFGRVADTQYF	TGTGCCAGCAGTTTTGGCAGGGTAGCAGATACGCAGTATTTT
TRBV7-6	TRBJ1-6	13	-	CASSLARDSSLHF	TGTGCCAGCAGCTTAGCGCGTGACAGCTCCCTCCACTTT
TRBV6-4	TRBJ2-2	18	TRBD2	CASSDQGPGGPGAGELFF	TGTGCCAGCAGTGACCAGGGGCCGGGGGGGCCCGGCGCCGGGGAGCTGTTTTTT
TRBV7-2	TRBJ1-2	13	TRBD1	CASSWGQFYGYTF	TGTGCCAGCAGCTGGGGACAGTTCTATGGCTACACCTTC
TRBV9	TRBJ2-3	15	-	CASSPRGDNTDTQYF	TGTGCCAGCAGTCCCCGGGGAGATAACACAGATACGCAGTATTTT
TRBV7-9	TRBJ2-5	12	TRBD2	CAGTSGQETQYF	TGTGCCGGGACTAGCGGGCAAGAGACCCAGTACTTC
TRBV4-3	TRBJ1-1	14	-	CASSQEPVMTEAFF	TGCGCCAGCAGCCAAGAGCCGGTTATGACTGAAGCTTTCTTT
TRBV29-1	TRBJ2-5	14	TRBD1	CSVARPGQQETQYF	TGCAGCGTAGCAAGACCGGGACAGCAAGAGACCCAGTACTTC
TRBV4-1	TRBJ1-1	12	-	CASSFIGRETFF	TGCGCCAGCAGCTTTATCGGCAGGGAAACTTTCTTT
TRBV19	TRBJ2-7	14	TRBD2	CASSIQAGAYEQYF	TGTGCCAGTAGTATACAAGCGGGGGCCTACGAGCAGTACTTC
TRBV11-3	TRBJ1-1	14	-	CASSLGGLNTEAFF	TGTGCCAGCAGCTTAGGGGGGCTCAACACTGAAGCTTTCTTT
TRBV7-9	TRBJ2-3	15	TRBD2	CASAPKRGGTDTQYF	TGTGCCAGTGCCCCTAAGCGGGGTGGCACAGATACGCAGTATTTT
TRBV5-4	TRBJ2-6	15	-	CASSFSGVGANVLTF	TGTGCCAGCAGCTTCTCAGGGGTCGGGGCCAACGTCCTGACTTTC
TRBV30	TRBJ2-7	14	-	CAWNRYLGSYEQYF	TGTGCCTGGAACAGGTATCTAGGCTCCTACGAGCAGTACTTC
TRBV7-9	TRBJ2-7	15	-	CASSLLRAGDYEQYF	TGTGCCAGCAGCTTATTGCGGGCAGGAGACTACGAGCAGTACTTC
TRBV5-6	TRBJ2-1	17	TRBD2	CASSLWTSGGQGNEQFF	TGTGCCAGCAGCCTATGGACTAGCGGGGGCCAGGGGAATGAGCAGTTCTTC
TRBV14	TRBJ2-7	15	-	CASSQGGQPVYEQYF	TGTGCCAGCAGCCAAGGAGGACAGCCAGTCTACGAGCAGTACTTC
TRBV19	TRBJ2-7	12	-	CASSSSSYEQYF	TGTGCCAGTAGTTCGTCCTCCTACGAGCAGTACTTC
TRBV7-8	TRBJ1-1	14	-	CASSSSNRNTEAFF	TGTGCCAGCAGCTCAAGCAACAGGAACACTGAAGCTTTCTTT
TRBV5-1	TRBJ1-1	14	TRBD1	CASGTGGENTEAFF	TGCGCCAGCGGGACAGGGGGAGAGAACACTGAAGCTTTCTTT
TRBV18	TRBJ2-3	19	TRBD2	CASLRLAGAPTGDTDTQYF	TGTGCCAGCCTACGACTAGCGGGGGCGCCAACCGGGGACACAGATACGCAGTATTTT
TRBV11-3	TRBJ2-2	16	-	CASSFSRVAYTGELFF	TGTGCCAGCAGCTTCTCCAGGGTTGCATACACCGGGGAGCTGTTTTTT
TRBV6-5	TRBJ1-1	13	-	CASSYKRNTEAFF	TGTGCCAGCAGTTACAAGAGGAACACTGAAGCTTTCTTT
TRBV5-6	TRBJ1-1	14	-	CASSLTGVRTEAFF	TGTGCCAGCAGCTTGACAGGAGTTCGGACTGAAGCTTTCTTT
TRBV11-3	TRBJ2-7	15	-	CASSFNPDSFGEQYF	TGTGCCAGCAGCTTCAACCCGGACAGCTTCGGCGAGCAGTACTTC
TRBV7-9	TRBJ2-7	15	TRBD1	CASSARDRVYYEQYF	TGTGCCAGCAGCGCCCGGGACAGGGTATACTACGAGCAGTACTTC
TRBV6-4	TRBJ2-1	18	TRBD2	CASSEWEAGEPRTYEQFF	TGTGCCAGCAGTGAATGGGAAGCGGGGGAGCCCCGTACCTATGAGCAGTTCTTC
TRBV27	TRBJ2-7	15	TRBD1	CASSPGTGVYDEQYF	TGTGCCAGCAGTCCGGGGACAGGGGTATACGACGAGCAGTACTTC
TRBV4-1	TRBJ2-7	15	TRBD1	CASSRNRDRGYEQYF	TGCGCCAGCAGCCGAAACCGGGACAGGGGCTACGAGCAGTACTTC
TRBV7-2	TRBJ2-7	17	TRBD1	CASSLGFAGGSSYEQYF	TGTGCCAGCAGCTTAGGGTTCGCAGGGGGTTCTTCCTACGAGCAGTACTTC
TRBV4-2	TRBJ2-5	15	TRBD1	CASSQEQGAGETQYF	TGTGCCAGCAGCCAAGAGCAGGGGGCCGGGGAGACCCAGTACTTC
TRBV6-1	TRBJ1-2	16	TRBD1	CASSEGEGQGVFGYTF	TGTGCCAGCAGTGAAGGCGAGGGACAGGGGGTCTTTGGCTACACCTTC
TRBV18	TRBJ2-5	14	TRBD1	CASSPGQIEETQYF	TGTGCCAGCTCACCGGGACAGATCGAGGAGACCCAGTACTTC
TRBV5-1	TRBJ2-6	18	TRBD1	CASSYRAGGSSGANVLTF	TGCGCCAGCAGCTATCGGGCAGGGGGCTCGTCCGGGGCCAACGTCCTGACTTTC
TRBV29-1	TRBJ1-2	12	-	CSVQGLRDGYTF	TGCAGCGTTCAAGGGTTACGCGATGGCTACACCTTC
TRBV7-9	TRBJ2-7	12	TRBD1	CASGETGYEQYF	TGTGCCAGCGGCGAGACAGGGTACGAGCAGTACTTC
TRBV4-1	TRBJ2-2	18	TRBD1	CASSPFIPGQGASGELFF	TGCGCCAGCAGCCCATTCATACCGGGACAGGGGGCTTCAGGGGAGCTGTTTTTT
TRBV7-3	TRBJ1-6	17	TRBD1	CASSLMVRQGAWSPLHF	TGTGCCAGCAGCTTAATGGTTCGTCAGGGGGCATGGTCACCCCTCCACTTT
TRBV5-1	TRBJ2-5	11	-	CASSSKETQYF	TGCGCCAGCAGCAGCAAAGAGACCCAGTACTTC
TRBV4-1	TRBJ2-2	16	TRBD2	CASSHDSGGAGGELFF	TGCGCCAGCAGCCACGATAGCGGGGGGGCCGGCGGGGAGCTGTTTTTT
TRBV20-1	TRBJ2-5	10	-	CSAPVETQYF	TGCAGTGCTCCCGTAGAGACCCAGTACTTC
TRBV9	TRBJ1-1	14	TRBD1	CASSPRTGETEAFF	TGTGCCAGCAGCCCTCGGACAGGGGAAACTGAAGCTTTCTTT
TRBV29-1	TRBJ1-1	13	TRBD1	CSIAGQLNTEAFF	TGCAGCATAGCGGGACAGTTGAACACTGAAGCTTTCTTT
TRBV19	TRBJ1-4	12	TRBD1	CASRTGIEKLFF	TGTGCCAGTAGGACAGGGATCGAAAAACTGTTTTTT
TRBV7-9	TRBJ1-2	12	-	CASAGMKYGYTF	TGTGCCAGCGCGGGGATGAAGTATGGCTACACCTTC
TRBV6-5	TRBJ1-1	11	-	CASTGNTEAFF	TGTGCCAGCACAGGGAACACTGAAGCTTTCTTT
TRBV19	TRBJ1-2	13	-	CASSIGQGGGYTF	TGTGCCAGTAGTATCGGTCAGGGAGGCGGCTACACCTTC
TRBV4-2	TRBJ1-2	17	TRBD1	CASSPEIRQGSPYGYTF	TGTGCCAGCAGCCCTGAAATCAGACAGGGATCCCCCTATGGCTACACCTTC
TRBV19	TRBJ1-6	15	TRBD1	CASSTDRGYNSPLHF	TGTGCCAGTAGTACCGACAGGGGGTATAATTCACCCCTCCACTTT
TRBV5-1	TRBJ1-2	14	TRBD1	CASSLDGTGDGYTF	TGCGCCAGCAGCTTGGACGGGACAGGGGATGGCTACACCTTC
TRBV19	TRBJ2-1	15	TRBD2	CASSDAGDSYNEQFF	TGTGCCAGTAGTGATGCGGGGGACTCCTACAATGAGCAGTTCTTC